This TCR beta chain was observed in a study of shared clonotypes between healthy human individuals. Study observations and caveats: Only blood was sampled, and tissue TCR repertoires likely differ from blood ones.

CDR1 MNHNS and CDR2 SASEGT come from the germline V gene. With 2 bases removed from V and 2 bases from J, the gap between germline ends came to 11 bases. The CDR3 length is 15 residues. Using immunoSEQ multiplex PCR, the repertoire was profiled, and TCRdb retains in-frame clones only, with some absent. The profile covers around 2,100,000 clones, with about 95% appearing a single time and 1.2% taken by the ten largest. Remarks on this clone: The antigen is not known.

Positive CCR7 selection of CD45RO-negative cells yielded the naive CD8 cells, and terminally differentiated effector memory CD45RA+ cells were excluded. Sequenced input: naive CD8+ T cells sorted from blood. This chain connects TRBV6-1 to TRBJ2-3; no clear D gene. The source is a man younger than 30 in good health. CDR3 region: CASSEFPRSTDTQYF. CDR3 nucleotides: TGTGCCAGCAGTGAATTCCCTAGGTCCACAGATACGCAGTATTTT.